The next 13 T cell receptor beta chains were all read from a single sample in a study of human T cells and chemical hapten exposure. Time point in this sample: pre-sensitization, week 0. Treatment indicated: therapeutic diphenylcyclopropenone sensitization with weekly scalp DPC. TCRdb itself ran the RACE reads through MiXCR, one entry per CDR3 protein. The table has some 330,000 distinct CDR3 sequences, 4.5% to 7% seen once. Sequenced material: whole blood, taken in connection with sensitization to the hapten diphenylcyclopropenone (DPC). These receptor sequences come from a woman aged 18 to 35 with alopecia areata. Some clones in this sample may be carry-over from other donors' samples.

This clonotype was found a few times. This chain uses TRBV6-2 or TRBV6-3 with TRBJ1-1; D is undetermined. The CDR3 covers 13 residues. V was cut by 7 bases and J by 2 bases, with 11 bases left in between. The V gene's germline CDR1 is MNHEY and CDR2 SVGEGT. In DNA, the CDR3 is TGTGCCAGCACCTATAGATTTAACACTGAAGCTTTCTTT. This encodes CASTYRFNTEAFF.

The chain is built from TRBV2 and TRBJ2-3; D is unresolved. The CDR3 is 16 amino acids. Germline V gene lookup returns CDR1 SNHLY and CDR2 FYNNEI. The germline V and J ends were trimmed by 5 bases and 2 bases, with 17 bases remaining between them. CDR3 in amino acids: CASSPLDRSATDTQYF. The CDR3 region has the DNA TGTGCCAGCAGTCCTTTGGACCGTTCTGCCACAGATACGCAGTATTTT.

This clonotype was seen more than once but under ten times. The chain employs TRBV6-5 and TRBJ2-7; 8 positions agree with TRBD1. Trimming removed 1 base from V and 6 bases from J; junction bases left unmatched: 5. Germline V gene sequence: CDR1 MNHEY, CDR2 SVGAGI. This CDR3 comprises 14 residues. The CDR3 is CASSYLDRAAEQYF. CDR3 DNA sequence: TGTGCCAGCAGTTACTTGGACAGGGCTGCCGAGCAGTACTTC.

This clonotype was counted at least ten times. This chain connects TRBV7-2 to TRBJ1-5; a weak D match, TRBD1 (5 bases). The CDR3 spans 14 residues. Germline assignment: CDR1 SGHTA and CDR2 FQGNSA. Trimming removed 5 bases at V and 6 bases at J, with 14 bases between. The CDR3 nucleotides are TGTGCCAGCAGCCTCATGGGGGGGACTCAGCCCCAGCATTTT. Translation: CASSLMGGTQPQHF.

This clonotype was seen more than once but under ten times. J is TRBJ1-2 and V is TRBV6-1; 9 nucleotides line up with TRBD1. With V trimmed by 6 bases and J by 4 bases, 12 bases remained unmatched. The CDR3 is made up of 16 amino acids. Looked up from germline, CDR1 is MNHNS and CDR2 is SASEGT. CDR3 in DNA: TGTGCCAGCAGCAATCCTTTGGGGACAGGGTCCTATGGCTACACCTTC. Residues: CASSNPLGTGSYGYTF.

The table lists this clonotype with many counts. The chain links TRBV5-5 to TRBJ2-1, with D unclear. In germline, CDR1 is SGHKS, CDR2 YYEKEE (reference sequence). The ends were cut back, 0 bases at V and 8 bases at J, with 15 bases in the middle. This CDR3 region has 15 residues. As DNA, the CDR3 is TGTGCCAGCAGCTTGGGGACCCCCAGGAAGGATGAGCAGTTCTTC. This gives the protein CASSLGTPRKDEQFF. Full variable domain (outside the CDR3, taken from reference TRBV5-5 and TRBJ2-1): DAGVTQSPTHLIKTRGQQVTLRCSPISGHKSVSWYQQVLGQGPQFIFQYYEKEERGRGNFPDRFSARQFPNYSSELNVNALLLGDSALYLCASSLGTPRKDEQFFGPGTRLTVL.

The chain employs TRBV12-3 or TRBV12-4 and TRBJ2-1; D is undetermined. Trimming stripped 6 bases from V and 5 bases from J, with 8 bases between. This CDR3 comprises 12 residues. This chain's CDR3 is CASRLTDNEQFF. The CDR3 nucleotides read TGTGCCAGCAGACTAACAGACAATGAGCAGTTCTTC.

This clonotype occurred many times. This chain connects TRBV6-6 to TRBJ1-5; a possible D gene is TRBD1 (6 bases). The CDR3 contains 15 residues. Trimming cost V 2 bases and J 1 base, with 9 bases left between them. Germline V CDR1 and CDR2: MNHNY, SVGAGI (reference sequence). CDR3 sequence reads: CASSYAGQSNQPQHF. In DNA, the CDR3 is TGTGCCAGCAGTTACGCCGGACAGAGCAATCAGCCCCAGCATTTT.

This clonotype was observed a handful of times. The rearrangement joins TRBV11-1 to TRBJ2-7; D might be TRBD1 (6 bases). CDR3 size: 14 residues. V shed 0 bases and J shed 2 bases, with 8 bases lying between them. Germline assignment: CDR1 SGHAT and CDR2 FQDESV (reference sequence). The CDR3 here is CASSLARGAYEQYF. The CDR3 nucleotides are TGTGCCAGCAGCTTAGCCAGGGGTGCCTACGAGCAGTACTTC.

There are many counts of this clonotype. CDR3 bases: TGCGCCAGCAGCCAAGCCGGGACAGCGATCAACGAGCAGTACTTC. Its translation is CASSQAGTAINEQYF. The V call is TRBV4-1, the J call TRBJ2-7; 7 bases align to TRBD1. The CDR3 is 15 residues long. The J segment lost 5 bases and the V segment lost 1 base, leaving 8 bases of the junction unmatched. CDR1 is MGHRA, CDR2 YSYEKL, per germline.

This clonotype appeared many times. For the CDR3, the DNA is TGTGCCAGCAGTTCAGGACAGCTAGAAGCTTTCTTT. Residues: CASSSGQLEAFF. The J gene is TRBJ1-1, the V gene TRBV28; D is possibly TRBD1 (6 bases). V was shortened by 4 bases and J by 8 bases, with 11 bases between the two germline ends. The CDR3 sequence is 12 residues long. From germline, CDR1 is MDHEN and CDR2 SYDVKM.

The table lists this clonotype with a few counts. The chain recombines TRBV9 with TRBJ2-5, with 15 bases aligning to TRBD2. V lost 4 bases, J lost 5 bases, and 9 bases stayed unmatched. The CDR3 loop spans 17 amino acids. Germline CDR1 SGDLS, CDR2 YYNGEE. In nucleotides, the CDR3 is TGTGCCAGCAGCCCATGGACTAGCGGGGGGGCCGCGGAGACCCAGTACTTC. Amino acid sequence: CASSPWTSGGAAETQYF.

This clonotype was found a few times. The rearrangement joins TRBV6-1 to TRBJ2-3; D is perhaps TRBD2 (6 bases). The V gene lost 8 bases and the J gene lost 1 base, with 16 bases spanning the gap. CDR1 is MNHNS, CDR2 SASEGT, per germline. The CDR3 has 15 residues. CDR3 sequence: CASLLGWGGTDTQYF. The CDR3 coding sequence is TGTGCCAGCCTTCTGGGGTGGGGGGGCACAGATACGCAGTATTTT.